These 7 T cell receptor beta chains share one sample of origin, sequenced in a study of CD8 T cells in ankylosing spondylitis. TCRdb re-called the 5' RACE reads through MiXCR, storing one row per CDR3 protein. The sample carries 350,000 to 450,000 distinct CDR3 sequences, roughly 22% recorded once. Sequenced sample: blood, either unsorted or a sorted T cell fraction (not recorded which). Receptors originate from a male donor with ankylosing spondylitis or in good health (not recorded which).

The CDR3 bases are TGTGCCAGCAGCTTAGTCCCCGGAGGGGAACGGGAGACCCAGTACTTC. It encodes CASSLVPGGERETQYF. The gene calls are TRBV7-3 and TRBJ2-5, with a tentative D call TRBD2 (6 bases). Germline CDR1 is SGHTA and CDR2 is FQGTGA. This CDR3 region has 16 residues. V was trimmed by 2 bases and J by 5 bases, leaving 18 bases between them.

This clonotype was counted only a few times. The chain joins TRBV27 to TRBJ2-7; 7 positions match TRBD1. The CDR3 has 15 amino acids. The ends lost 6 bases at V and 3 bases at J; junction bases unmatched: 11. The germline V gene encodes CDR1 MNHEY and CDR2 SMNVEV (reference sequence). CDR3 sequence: CASSPTGVGNYEQYF. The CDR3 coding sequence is TGTGCCAGCAGCCCCACAGGGGTCGGGAACTACGAGCAGTACTTC.

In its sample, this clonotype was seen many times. Here the CDR3 reads CASSRQGRSQPQHF. The CDR3 nucleotides are TGTGCCAGCAGTCGACAGGGTCGAAGTCAGCCCCAGCATTTT. The rearrangement uses TRBV6-1 and TRBJ1-5; 7 bases map to TRBD1. The V gene end was trimmed by 5 bases and the J gene end by 6 bases; junction bases not matched to a gene: 7. The CDR3 is made up of 14 amino acids. From germline, CDR1 is MNHNS and CDR2 SASEGT.

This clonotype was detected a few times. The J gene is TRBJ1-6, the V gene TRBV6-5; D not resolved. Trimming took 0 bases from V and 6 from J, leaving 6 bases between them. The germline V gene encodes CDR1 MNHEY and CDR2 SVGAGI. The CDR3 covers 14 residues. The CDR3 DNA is TGTGCCAGCAGTTACTCGAATCCTAATTCACCCCTCCACTTT. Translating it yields CASSYSNPNSPLHF.

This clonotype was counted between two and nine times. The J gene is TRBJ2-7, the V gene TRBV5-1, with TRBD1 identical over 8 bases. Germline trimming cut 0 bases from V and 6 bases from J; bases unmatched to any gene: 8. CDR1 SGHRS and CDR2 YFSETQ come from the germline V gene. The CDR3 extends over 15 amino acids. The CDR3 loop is CASSLGQGATSEQYF. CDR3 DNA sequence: TGCGCCAGCAGCTTGGGGCAGGGGGCGACGTCCGAGCAGTACTTC.

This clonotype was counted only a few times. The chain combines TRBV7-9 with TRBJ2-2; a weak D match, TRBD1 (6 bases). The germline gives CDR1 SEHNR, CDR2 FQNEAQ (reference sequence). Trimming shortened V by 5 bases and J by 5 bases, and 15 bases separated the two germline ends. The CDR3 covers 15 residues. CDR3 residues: CASSTNREKTGELFF. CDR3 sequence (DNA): TGTGCCAGCAGCACGAACAGGGAGAAGACCGGGGAGCTGTTTTTT.

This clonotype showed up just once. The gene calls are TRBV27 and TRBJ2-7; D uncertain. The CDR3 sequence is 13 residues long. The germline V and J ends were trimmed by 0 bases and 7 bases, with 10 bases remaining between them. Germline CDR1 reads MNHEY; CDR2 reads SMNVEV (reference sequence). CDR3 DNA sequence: TGTGCCAGCAGTTTATCTCCCCTCCGGGAGCAGTACTTC. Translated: CASSLSPLREQYF.